This T cell receptor beta chain was captured in a study of human T cells and chemical hapten exposure. Time point defined: pre-sensitization, week 0. Noted treatment: therapeutic diphenylcyclopropenone sensitization with weekly scalp DPC. This clonotype appeared many times. MiXCR was run by TCRdb on the RACE reads, yielding one entry per CDR3 protein. The table has some 60,000 distinct CDR3 sequences, roughly 10% seen once; the top ten hold 3% to 4.5%. The receptor comes from a woman in her thirties or forties with alopecia areata. Some clones in this sample may be carry-over from other donors' samples. The source was whole blood, collected in connection with sensitization to the hapten diphenylcyclopropenone (DPC).

The CDR3 spells CASTPQGRTEAFF. The CDR3 DNA is TGTGCCAGCACTCCACAGGGGAGGACTGAAGCTTTCTTT. The chain recombines TRBV9 with TRBJ1-1, with 7 bases lining up with TRBD1. Germline loops: CDR1 SGDLS, CDR2 YYNGEE. The CDR3 runs to 13 residues. The junction had 7 bases not matched to a gene; V was cut back by 6 bases and J by 5 bases.